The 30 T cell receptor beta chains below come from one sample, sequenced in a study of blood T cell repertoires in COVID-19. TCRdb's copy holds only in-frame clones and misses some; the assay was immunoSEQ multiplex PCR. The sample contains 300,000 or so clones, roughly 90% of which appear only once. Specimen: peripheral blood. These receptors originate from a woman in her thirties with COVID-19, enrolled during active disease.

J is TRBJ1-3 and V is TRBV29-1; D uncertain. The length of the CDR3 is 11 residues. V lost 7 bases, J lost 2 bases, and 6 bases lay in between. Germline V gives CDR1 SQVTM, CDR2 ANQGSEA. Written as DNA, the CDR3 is TGCAGCGCGCAGGCTGGAAACACCATATATTTT. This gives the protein CSAQAGNTIYF.

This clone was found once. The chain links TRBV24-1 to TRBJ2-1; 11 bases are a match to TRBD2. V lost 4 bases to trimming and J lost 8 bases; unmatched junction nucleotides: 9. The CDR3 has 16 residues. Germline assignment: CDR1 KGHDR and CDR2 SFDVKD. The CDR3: CATSDQTSGKVDEQFF. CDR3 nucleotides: TGTGCCACCAGTGACCAGACTAGCGGGAAGGTAGATGAGCAGTTCTTC.

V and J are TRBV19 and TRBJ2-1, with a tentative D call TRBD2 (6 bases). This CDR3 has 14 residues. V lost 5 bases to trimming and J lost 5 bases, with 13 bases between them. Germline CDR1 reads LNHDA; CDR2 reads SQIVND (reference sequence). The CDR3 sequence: CASSVIAENNEQFF. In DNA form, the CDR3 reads TGTGCCAGTAGTGTCATAGCGGAGAACAATGAGCAGTTCTTC.

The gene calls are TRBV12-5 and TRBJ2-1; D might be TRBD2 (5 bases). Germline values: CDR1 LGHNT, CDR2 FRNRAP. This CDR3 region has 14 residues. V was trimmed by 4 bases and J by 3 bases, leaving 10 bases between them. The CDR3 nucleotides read TGTGCTAGTGGTTCTTCTAGCTACTACAATGAGCAGTTCTTC. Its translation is CASGSSSYYNEQFF.

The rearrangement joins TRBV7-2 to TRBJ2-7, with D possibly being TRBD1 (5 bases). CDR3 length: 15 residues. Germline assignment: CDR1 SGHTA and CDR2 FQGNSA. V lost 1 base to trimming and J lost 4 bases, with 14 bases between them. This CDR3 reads CASSLGGQGRYEQYF. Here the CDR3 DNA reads TGTGCCAGCAGCTTAGGAGGCCAGGGCCGGTACGAGCAGTACTTC.

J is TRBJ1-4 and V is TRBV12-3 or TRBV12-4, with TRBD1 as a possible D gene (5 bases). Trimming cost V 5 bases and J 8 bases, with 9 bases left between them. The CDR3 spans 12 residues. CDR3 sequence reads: CASSRQGEKLFF. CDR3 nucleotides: TGTGCCAGCAGTCGTCAGGGAGAAAAACTGTTTTTT.

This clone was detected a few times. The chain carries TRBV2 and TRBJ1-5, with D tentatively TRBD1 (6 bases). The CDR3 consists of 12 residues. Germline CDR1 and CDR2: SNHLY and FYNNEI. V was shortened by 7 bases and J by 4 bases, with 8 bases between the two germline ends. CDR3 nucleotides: TGTGCCAGCAAAGGACAGAATCAGCCCCAGCATTTT. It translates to CASKGQNQPQHF.

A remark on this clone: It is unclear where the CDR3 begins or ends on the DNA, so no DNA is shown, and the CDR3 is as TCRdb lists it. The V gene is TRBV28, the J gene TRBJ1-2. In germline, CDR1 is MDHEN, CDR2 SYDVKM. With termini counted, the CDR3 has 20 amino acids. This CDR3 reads CASSSSISSQTGTEGYGYTF.

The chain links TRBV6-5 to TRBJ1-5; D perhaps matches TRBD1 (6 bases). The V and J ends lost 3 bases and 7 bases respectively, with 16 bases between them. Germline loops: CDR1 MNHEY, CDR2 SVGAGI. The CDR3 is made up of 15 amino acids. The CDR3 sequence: CASSYVQGSRQPQHF. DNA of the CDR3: TGTGCCAGCAGTTATGTGCAGGGGTCCCGGCAGCCCCAGCATTTT.

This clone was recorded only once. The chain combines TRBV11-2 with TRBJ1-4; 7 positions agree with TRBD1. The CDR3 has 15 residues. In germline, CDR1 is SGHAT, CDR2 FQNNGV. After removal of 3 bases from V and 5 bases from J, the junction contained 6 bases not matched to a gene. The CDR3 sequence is CASSLAGTENEKLFF. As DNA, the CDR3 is TGTGCCAGCAGCTTGGCCGGGACAGAGAATGAAAAACTGTTTTTT.

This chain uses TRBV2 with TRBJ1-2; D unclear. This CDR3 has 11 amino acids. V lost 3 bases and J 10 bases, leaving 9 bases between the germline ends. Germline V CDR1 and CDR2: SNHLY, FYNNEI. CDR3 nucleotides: TGTGCCAGCAGTGAGAACACCCACTACACCTTC. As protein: CASSENTHYTF.

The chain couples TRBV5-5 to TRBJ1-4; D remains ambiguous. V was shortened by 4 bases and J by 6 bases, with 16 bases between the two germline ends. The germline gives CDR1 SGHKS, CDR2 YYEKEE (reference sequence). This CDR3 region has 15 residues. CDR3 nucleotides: TGTGCCAGCAGCCCGGAGGCAGGATCGGATGAAAAACTGTTTTTT. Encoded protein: CASSPEAGSDEKLFF.

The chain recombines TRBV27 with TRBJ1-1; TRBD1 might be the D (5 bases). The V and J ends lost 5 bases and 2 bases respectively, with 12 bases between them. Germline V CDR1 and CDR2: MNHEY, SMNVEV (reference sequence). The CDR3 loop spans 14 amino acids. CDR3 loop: CASSPAGPNTEAFF. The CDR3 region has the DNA TGTGCCAGCAGTCCCGCGGGGCCTAACACTGAAGCTTTCTTT.

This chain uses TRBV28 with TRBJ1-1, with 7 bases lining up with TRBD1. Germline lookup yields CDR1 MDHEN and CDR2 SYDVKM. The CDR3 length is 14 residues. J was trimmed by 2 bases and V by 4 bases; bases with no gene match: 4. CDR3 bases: TGTGCCAGCAGTTCGGAGGGGGCTAACACTGAAGCTTTCTTT. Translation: CASSSEGANTEAFF.

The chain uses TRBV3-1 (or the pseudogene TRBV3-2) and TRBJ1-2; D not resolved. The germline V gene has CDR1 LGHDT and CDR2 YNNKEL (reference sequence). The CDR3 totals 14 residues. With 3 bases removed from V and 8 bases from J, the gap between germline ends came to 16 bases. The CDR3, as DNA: TGTGCCAGCAGCCATAGTTCCGGGGAACAAGGCTACACCTTC. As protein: CASSHSSGEQGYTF.

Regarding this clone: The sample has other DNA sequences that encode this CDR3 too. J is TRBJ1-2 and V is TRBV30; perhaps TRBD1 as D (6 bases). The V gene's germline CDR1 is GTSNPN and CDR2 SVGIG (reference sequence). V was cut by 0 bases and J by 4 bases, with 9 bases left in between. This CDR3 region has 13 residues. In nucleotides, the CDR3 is TGTGCCTGGAGTGTAAGGGGGACCTATGGCTACACCTTC. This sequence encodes CAWSVRGTYGYTF.

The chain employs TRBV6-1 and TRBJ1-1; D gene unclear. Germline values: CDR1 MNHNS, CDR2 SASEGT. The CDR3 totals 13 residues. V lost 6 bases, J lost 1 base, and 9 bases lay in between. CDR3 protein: CASSRNQNTEAFF. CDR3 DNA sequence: TGTGCCAGCAGCAGGAATCAGAACACTGAAGCTTTCTTT.

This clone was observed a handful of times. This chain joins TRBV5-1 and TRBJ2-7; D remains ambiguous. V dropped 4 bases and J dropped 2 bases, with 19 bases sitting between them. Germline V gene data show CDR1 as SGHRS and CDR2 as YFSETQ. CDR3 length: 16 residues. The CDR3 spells CASSPGQRISTYEQYF. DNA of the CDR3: TGCGCCAGCAGCCCAGGCCAACGGATATCTACCTACGAGCAGTACTTC.

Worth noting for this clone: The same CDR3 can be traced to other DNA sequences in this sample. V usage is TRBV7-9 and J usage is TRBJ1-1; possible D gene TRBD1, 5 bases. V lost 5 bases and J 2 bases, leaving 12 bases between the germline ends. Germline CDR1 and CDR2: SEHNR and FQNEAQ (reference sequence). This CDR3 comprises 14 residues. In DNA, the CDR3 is TGTGCCAGCAGCCCAGGACAAGTTAACACTGAAGCTTTCTTT. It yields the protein CASSPGQVNTEAFF.

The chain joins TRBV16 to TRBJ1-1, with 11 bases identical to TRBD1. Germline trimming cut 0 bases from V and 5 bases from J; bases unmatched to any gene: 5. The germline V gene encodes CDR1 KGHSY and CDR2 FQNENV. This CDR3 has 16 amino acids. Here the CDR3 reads CASSQSGDRGNTEAFF. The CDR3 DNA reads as TGTGCCAGCAGCCAATCAGGGGACAGGGGGAATACTGAAGCTTTCTTT. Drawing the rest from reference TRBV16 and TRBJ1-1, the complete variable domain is GEEVAQTPKHLVRGEGQKAKLYCAPIKGHSYVFWYQQVLKNEFKFLISFQNENVFDETGMPKERFSAKCLPNSPCSLEIQATKLEDSAVYFCASSQSGDRGNTEAFFGQGTRLTVV.

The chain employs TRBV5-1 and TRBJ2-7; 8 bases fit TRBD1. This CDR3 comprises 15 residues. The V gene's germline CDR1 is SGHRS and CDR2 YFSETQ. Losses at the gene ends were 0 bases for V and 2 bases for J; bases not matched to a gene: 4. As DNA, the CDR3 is TGCGCCAGCAGCTTGGGGCCGGGACAGGCCTACGAGCAGTACTTC. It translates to CASSLGPGQAYEQYF. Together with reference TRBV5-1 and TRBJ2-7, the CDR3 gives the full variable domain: KAGVTQTPRYLIKTRGQQVTLSCSPISGHRSVSWYQQTPGQGLQFLFEYFSETQRNKGNFPGRFSGRQFSNSRSEMNVSTLELGDSALYLCASSLGPGQAYEQYFGPGTRLTVT.

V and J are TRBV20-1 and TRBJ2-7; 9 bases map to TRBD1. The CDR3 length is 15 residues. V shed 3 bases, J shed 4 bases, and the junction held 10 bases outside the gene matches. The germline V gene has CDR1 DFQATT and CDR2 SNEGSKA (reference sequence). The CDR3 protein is CSASDSGTGKYEQYF. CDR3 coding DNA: TGCAGTGCTAGTGATTCCGGGACAGGGAAATACGAGCAGTACTTC.

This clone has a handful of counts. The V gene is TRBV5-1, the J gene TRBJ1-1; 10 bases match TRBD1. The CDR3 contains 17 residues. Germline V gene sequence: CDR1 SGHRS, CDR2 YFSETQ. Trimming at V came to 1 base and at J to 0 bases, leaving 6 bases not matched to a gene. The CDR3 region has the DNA TGCGCCAGCAGCTTGTTAGGACAGGGGGTGATGAACACTGAAGCTTTCTTT. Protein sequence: CASSLLGQGVMNTEAFF.

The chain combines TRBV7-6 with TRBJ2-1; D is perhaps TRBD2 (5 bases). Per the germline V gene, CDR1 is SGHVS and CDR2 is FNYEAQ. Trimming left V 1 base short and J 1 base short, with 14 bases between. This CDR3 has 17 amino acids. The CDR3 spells CASSLGRRTDSYNEQFF. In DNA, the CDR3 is TGTGCCAGCAGCTTAGGACGGCGGACTGATTCCTACAATGAGCAGTTCTTC. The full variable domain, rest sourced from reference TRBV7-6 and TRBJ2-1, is GAGVSQSPRYKVTKRGQDVALRCDPISGHVSLYWYRQALGQGPEFLTYFNYEAQQDKSGLPNDRFSAERPEGSISTLTIQRTEQRDSAMYRCASSLGRRTDSYNEQFFGPGTRLTVL.

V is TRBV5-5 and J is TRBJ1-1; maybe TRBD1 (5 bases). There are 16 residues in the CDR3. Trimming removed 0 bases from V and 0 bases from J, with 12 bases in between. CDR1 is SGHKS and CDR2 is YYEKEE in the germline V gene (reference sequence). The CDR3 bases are TGTGCCAGCAGCTTGGCCATAGGGGTGTTGAACACTGAAGCTTTCTTT. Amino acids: CASSLAIGVLNTEAFF.

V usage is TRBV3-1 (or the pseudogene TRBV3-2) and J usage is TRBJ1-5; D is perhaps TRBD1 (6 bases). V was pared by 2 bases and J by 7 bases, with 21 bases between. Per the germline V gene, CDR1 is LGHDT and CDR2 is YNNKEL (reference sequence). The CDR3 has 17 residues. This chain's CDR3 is CASSQSANTGPRQPQHF. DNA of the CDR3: TGTGCCAGCAGCCAAAGCGCCAATACAGGGCCGCGGCAGCCCCAGCATTTT.

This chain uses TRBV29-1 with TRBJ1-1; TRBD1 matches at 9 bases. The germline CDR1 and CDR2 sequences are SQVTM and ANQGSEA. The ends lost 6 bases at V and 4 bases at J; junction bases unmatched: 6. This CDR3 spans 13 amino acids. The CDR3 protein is CSVQGALFTEAFF. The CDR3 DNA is TGCAGCGTACAGGGGGCTCTGTTCACTGAAGCTTTCTTT.

The CDR3 sequence is CASSPAAGAEAFF. The CDR3 DNA is TGTGCCAGCAGCCCAGCAGCCGGAGCTGAAGCTTTCTTT. The gene calls are TRBV7-3 and TRBJ1-1; the D is unclear. The CDR3 runs 13 residues. Germline assignment: CDR1 SGHTA and CDR2 FQGTGA. V was cut by 5 bases and J by 6 bases, with 13 bases left in between.

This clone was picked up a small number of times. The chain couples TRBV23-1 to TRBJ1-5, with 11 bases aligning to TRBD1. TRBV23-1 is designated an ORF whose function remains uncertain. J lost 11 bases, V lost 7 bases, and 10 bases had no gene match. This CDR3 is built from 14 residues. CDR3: CASKPPGTGGSQHF. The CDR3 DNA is TGCGCCAGCAAACCTCCCGGGACAGGGGGATCCCAGCATTTT.

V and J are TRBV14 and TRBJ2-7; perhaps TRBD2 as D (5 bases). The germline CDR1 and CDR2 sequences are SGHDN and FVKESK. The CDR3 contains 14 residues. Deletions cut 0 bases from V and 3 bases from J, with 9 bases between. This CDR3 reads CASSQENSDYEQYF. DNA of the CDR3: TGTGCCAGCAGCCAAGAGAATAGCGACTACGAGCAGTACTTC.